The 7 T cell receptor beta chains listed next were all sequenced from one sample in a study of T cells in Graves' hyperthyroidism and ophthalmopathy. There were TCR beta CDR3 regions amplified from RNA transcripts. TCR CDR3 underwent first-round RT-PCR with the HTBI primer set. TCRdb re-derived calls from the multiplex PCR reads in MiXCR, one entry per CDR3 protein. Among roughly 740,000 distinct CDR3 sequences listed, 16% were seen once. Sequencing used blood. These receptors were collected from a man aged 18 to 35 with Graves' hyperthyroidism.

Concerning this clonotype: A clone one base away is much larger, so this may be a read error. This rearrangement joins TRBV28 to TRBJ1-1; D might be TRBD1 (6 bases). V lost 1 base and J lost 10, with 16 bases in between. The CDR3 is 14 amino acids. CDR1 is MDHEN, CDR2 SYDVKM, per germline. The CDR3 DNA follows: TGTGCCAGCAGTTTATCAGCCAGGGGTCTTGGAGCTTTCTTT. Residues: CASSLSARGLGAFF.

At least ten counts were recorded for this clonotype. The DNA of the CDR3 is TGTGCCAGCCAGGACAGCAATCAGCCCCAGCATTTT. Its translation: CASQDSNQPQHF. The gene calls are TRBV18 and TRBJ1-5; D ambiguous. CDR1 is KGHSH and CDR2 is LQKENI in the germline V gene. The V gene lost 8 bases and the J gene lost 1 base, with 6 bases spanning the gap. The CDR3 has 12 residues.

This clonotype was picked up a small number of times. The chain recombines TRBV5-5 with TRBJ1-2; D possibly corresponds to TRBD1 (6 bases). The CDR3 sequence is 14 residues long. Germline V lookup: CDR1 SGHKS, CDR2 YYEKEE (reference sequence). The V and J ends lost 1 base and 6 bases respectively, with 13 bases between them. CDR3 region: CASSLLSGEDGYTF. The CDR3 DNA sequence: TGTGCCAGCAGCTTGTTATCAGGGGAGGATGGCTACACCTTC.

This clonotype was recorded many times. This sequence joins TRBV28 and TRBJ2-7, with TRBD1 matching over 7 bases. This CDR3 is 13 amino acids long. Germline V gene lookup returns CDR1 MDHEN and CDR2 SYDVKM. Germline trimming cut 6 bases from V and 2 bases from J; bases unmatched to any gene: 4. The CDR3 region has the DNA TGTGCCAGCAGGACAGGGCCTCCCTACGAGCAGTACTTC. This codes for CASRTGPPYEQYF. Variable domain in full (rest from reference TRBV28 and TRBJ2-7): DVKVTQSSRYLVKRTGEKVFLECVQDMDHENMFWYRQDPGLGLRLIYFSYDVKMKEKGDIPEGYSVSREKKERFSLILESASTNQTSMYLCASRTGPPYEQYFGPGTRLTVT.

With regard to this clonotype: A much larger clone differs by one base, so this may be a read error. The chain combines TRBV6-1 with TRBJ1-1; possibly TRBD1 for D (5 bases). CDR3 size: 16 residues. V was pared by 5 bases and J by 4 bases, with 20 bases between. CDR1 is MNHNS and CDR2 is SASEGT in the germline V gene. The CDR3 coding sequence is TGTGCCAGCAGTCACCCAATTGGGGGAAAAGTCACTGAAGCTTTCTTT. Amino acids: CASSHPIGGKVTEAFF.

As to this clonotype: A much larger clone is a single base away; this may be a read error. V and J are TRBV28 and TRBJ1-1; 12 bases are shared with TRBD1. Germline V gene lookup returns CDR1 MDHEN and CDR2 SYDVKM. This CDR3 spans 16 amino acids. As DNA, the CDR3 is TGTGGCAGCAGTTCCGGGACAGGGGGCAGGAACACTGAAGCTTTCTTT. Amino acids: CGSSSGTGGRNTEAFF.

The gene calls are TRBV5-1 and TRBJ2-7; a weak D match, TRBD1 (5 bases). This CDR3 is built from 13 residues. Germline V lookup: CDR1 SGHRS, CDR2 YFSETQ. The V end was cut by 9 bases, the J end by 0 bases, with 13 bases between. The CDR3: CATSRASSYEQYF. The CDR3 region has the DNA TGCGCCACCTCCAGGGCGAGCTCCTACGAGCAGTACTTC.